This entry features one T cell receptor (beta chain) sequence. What it binds is unknown. The sample comes from a study of response to subunit inactivated influenza vaccine. Whole-study results and caveats: Authors suggested seasonal influenza vaccinations each recruit few new T cells.

TCRdb fed the RT-PCR reads into MiXCR, producing one record per CDR3 protein. The sample includes 550,000 to 650,000 distinct CDR3 sequences, 12% of them seen just once. Sequenced material: PBMCs from blood, taken on the day of vaccination. The sequence was obtained from a man aged 50 to 60 who received an inactivated influenza vaccine.

CDR3 protein: CASSPPGVAEHYEQYF. As DNA, the CDR3 is TGTGCCAGCAGTCCCCCAGGAGTAGCGGAACACTACGAGCAGTACTTC. J is TRBJ2-7 and V is TRBV28; possible D gene TRBD2, 6 bases. Germline lookup yields CDR1 MDHEN and CDR2 SYDVKM. V was cut by 5 bases and J by 3 bases, with 20 bases left in between. This CDR3 is 16 amino acids long.